This TCR beta chain was identified in a study of T cells in Graves' hyperthyroidism and ophthalmopathy. Germline lookup yields CDR1 MNHNS and CDR2 SASEGT. Trimming took off 7 bases at V and 7 bases at J, with 17 bases between the two ends. This CDR3 has 15 amino acids. The investigators amplified TCR beta CDR3 regions from RNA transcripts. HTBI primers were employed in a first-round RT-PCR of the TCR CDR3. TCRdb passed the multiplex PCR reads through MiXCR, listing each CDR3 protein once. Of hundreds of thousands of distinct CDR3 sequences listed, more than 15% are singletons. Orbital computed tomography and thyroid ultrasound, together with serum TRAb and thyroxine and clinical symptoms, were used for diagnoses.

The V gene is TRBV6-1, the J gene TRBJ1-6, with D uncertain. The sample taken for sequencing was blood. This TCR derives from a woman in her 40s with Graves' ophthalmopathy. CDR3 sequence: CASTEPVLGNSPLHF. CDR3 sequence (DNA): TGTGCCAGCACCGAACCAGTCCTGGGCAATTCACCCCTCCACTTT.